This T cell receptor beta chain appears in the sequencing data of a study of blood T cell repertoires in COVID-19. The CDR3 sequence is 14 residues long. V was pared by 3 bases and J by 5 bases, with 7 bases of the junction left unmatched. Germline assignment: CDR1 KGHSH and CDR2 LQKENI. Here immunoSEQ multiplex PCR was the method, and the copy in TCRdb shows in-frame clones only, minus some. This table holds some 150,000 clones, 89% found once. The TCR was taken from a man aged 60 to 69 with acute or convalescent COVID-19. Sequencing input: peripheral blood. The chain combines TRBV18 with TRBJ2-7, with 7 bases identical to TRBD2. CDR3 sequence: CASSPVGAGDEQYF. The CDR3, as DNA: TGTGCCAGCTCACCCGTTGGGGCGGGGGACGAGCAGTACTTC.